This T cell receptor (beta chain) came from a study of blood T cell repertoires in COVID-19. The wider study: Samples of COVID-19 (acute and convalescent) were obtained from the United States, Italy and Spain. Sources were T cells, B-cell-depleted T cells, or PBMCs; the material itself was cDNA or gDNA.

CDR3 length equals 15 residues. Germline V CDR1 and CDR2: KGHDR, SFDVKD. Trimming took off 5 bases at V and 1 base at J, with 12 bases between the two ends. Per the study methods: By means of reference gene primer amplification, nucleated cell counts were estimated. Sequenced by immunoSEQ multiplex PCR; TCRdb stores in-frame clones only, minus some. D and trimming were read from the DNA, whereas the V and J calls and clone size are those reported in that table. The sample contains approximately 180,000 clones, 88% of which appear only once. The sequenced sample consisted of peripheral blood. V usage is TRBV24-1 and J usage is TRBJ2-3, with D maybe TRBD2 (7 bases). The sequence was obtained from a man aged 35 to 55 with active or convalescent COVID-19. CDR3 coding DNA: TGTGCCACCAGTGTGGGGCGGGGGCGCACAGATACGCAGTATTTT. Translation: CATSVGRGRTDTQYF.